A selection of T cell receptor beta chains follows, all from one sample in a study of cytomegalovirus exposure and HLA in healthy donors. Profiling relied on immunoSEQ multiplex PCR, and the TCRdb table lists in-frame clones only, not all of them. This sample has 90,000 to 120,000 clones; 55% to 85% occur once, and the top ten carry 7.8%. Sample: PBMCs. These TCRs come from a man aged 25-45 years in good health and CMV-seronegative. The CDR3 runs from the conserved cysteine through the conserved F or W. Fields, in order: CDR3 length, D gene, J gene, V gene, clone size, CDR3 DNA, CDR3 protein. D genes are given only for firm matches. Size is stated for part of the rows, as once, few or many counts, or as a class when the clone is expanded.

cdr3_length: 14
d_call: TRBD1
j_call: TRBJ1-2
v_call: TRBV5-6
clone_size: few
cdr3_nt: TGTGCCAGCAGCTTAGGACAGGGGATCTATGGCTACACCTTC
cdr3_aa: CASSLGQGIYGYTF

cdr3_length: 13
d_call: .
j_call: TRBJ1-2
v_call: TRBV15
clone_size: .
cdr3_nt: TGTGCCACCAGCAGAGACAGGGACTATGGCTACACCTTC
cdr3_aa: CATSRDRDYGYTF

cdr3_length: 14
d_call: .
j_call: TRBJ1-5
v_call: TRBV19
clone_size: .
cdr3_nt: TGTGCCAGTAGTATATCAGGGGGCAATCAGCCCCAGCATTTT
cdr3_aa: CASSISGGNQPQHF

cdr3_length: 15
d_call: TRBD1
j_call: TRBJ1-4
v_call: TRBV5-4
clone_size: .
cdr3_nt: TGTGCCAGCAGCGCCACAGGGGTCGGTAATGAAAAACTGTTTTTT
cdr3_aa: CASSATGVGNEKLFF

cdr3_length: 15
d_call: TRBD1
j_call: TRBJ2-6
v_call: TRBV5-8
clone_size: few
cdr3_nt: TGTGCCAGCAGCGGGACAGGGACTGGGGCCAACGTCCTGACTTTC
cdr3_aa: CASSGTGTGANVLTF

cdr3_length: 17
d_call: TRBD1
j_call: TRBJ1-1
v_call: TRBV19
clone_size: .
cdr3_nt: TGTGCCAGTACCCCCCGGCGACAGGGGCATGTACGCACTGAAGCTTTCTTT
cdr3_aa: CASTPRRQGHVRTEAFF

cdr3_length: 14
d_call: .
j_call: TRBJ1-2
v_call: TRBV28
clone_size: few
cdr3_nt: TGTGCCAGCAGCCGACAGCCCTACAACTATGGCTACACCTTC
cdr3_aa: CASSRQPYNYGYTF

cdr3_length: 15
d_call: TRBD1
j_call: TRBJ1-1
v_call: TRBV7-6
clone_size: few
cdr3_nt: TGTGCCAGCAGCCAAGGACAGGGGGCGGACACTGAAGCTTTCTTT
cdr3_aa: CASSQGQGADTEAFF

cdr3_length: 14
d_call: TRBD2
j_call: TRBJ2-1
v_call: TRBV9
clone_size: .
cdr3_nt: TGTGCCAGCAGCGAACTAGCGGGAGATCATGAGCAGTTCTTC
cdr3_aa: CASSELAGDHEQFF

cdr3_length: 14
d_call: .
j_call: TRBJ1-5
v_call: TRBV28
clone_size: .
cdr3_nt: TGTGCCAGCAGTTTCTCAGGGGTTGGGCAGCCCCAGCATTTT
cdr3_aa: CASSFSGVGQPQHF

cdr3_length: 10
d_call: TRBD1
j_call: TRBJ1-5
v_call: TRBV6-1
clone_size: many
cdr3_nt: TGTGCCAGCCAAGGACAGGGAACTGATTTT
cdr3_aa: CASQGQGTDF

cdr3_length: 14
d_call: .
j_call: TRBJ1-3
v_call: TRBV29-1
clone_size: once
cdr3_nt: TGCAGCGTCGGAGACAGTCTCTCTGGAAACACCATATATTTT
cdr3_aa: CSVGDSLSGNTIYF

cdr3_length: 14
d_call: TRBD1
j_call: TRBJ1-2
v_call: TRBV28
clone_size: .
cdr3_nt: TGTGCCAGCAAAAACCCCGACAGGGCCCGAGGGAACACCTTC
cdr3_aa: CASKNPDRARGNTF

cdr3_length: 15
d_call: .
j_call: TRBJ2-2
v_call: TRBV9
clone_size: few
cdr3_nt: TGTGCCAGCAGCGTCTGGGGCGACAACACCGGGGAGCTGTTTTTT
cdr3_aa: CASSVWGDNTGELFF

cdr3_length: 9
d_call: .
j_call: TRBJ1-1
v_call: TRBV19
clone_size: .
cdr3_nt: TGTGCCAGTCAGTCTGAAGCTTTCTTT
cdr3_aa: CASQSEAFF

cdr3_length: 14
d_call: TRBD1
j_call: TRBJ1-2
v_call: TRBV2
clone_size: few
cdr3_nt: TGTGCCAGCGAGGACCGGGACAGGGCCTATGGCTACACCTTC
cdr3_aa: CASEDRDRAYGYTF

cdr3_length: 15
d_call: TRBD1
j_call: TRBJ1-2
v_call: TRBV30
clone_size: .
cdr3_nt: TGTGCCTGGACTGGGGCCCCGACAGGGATGGGAGGCTACACCTTC
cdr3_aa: CAWTGAPTGMGGYTF

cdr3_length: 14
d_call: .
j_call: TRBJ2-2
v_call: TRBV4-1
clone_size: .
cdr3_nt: TGCGCCAGCAGCCAAGAACAGGGAACCGGGGAGCTGTTTTTT
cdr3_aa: CASSQEQGTGELFF

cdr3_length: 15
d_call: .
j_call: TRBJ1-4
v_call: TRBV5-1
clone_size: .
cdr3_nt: TGCGCCAGCAGCTCAGGGGATTCAACTAATGAAAAACTGTTTTTT
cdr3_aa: CASSSGDSTNEKLFF

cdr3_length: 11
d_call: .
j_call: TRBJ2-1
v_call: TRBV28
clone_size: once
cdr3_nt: TGTGCCAGCAGCCAGCGAAATGAGCAGTTCTTC
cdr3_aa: CASSQRNEQFF

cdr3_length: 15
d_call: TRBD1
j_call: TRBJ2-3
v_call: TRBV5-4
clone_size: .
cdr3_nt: TGTGCCAGCAGCTGGGGGACAGGGGGCGTAGATACGCAGTATTTT
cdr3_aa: CASSWGTGGVDTQYF

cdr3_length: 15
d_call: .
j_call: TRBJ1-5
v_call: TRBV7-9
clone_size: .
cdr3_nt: TGTGCCAGCAGCCTAAGGGGGGGCAGCAATCAGCCCCAGCATTTT
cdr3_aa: CASSLRGGSNQPQHF

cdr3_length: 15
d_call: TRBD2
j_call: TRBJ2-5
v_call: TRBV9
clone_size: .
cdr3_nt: TGTGCCAGCAGCGCGGCTAGCGGGAGCACGGGGACCCAGTACTTC
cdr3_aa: CASSAASGSTGTQYF

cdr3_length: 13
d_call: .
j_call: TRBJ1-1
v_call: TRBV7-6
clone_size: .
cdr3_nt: TGTGCCAGCAGCTCGGACAGGAACACTGAAGCTTTCTTT
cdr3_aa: CASSSDRNTEAFF

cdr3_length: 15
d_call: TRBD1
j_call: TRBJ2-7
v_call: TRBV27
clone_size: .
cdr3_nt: TGTGCCAGCAAATTTGAAGGGACAGACTCCTACGAGCAGTACTTC
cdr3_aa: CASKFEGTDSYEQYF

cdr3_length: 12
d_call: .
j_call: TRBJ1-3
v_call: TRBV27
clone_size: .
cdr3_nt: TGTGCCTACAGGAGCTCTGGAAACACCATATATTTT
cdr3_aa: CAYRSSGNTIYF

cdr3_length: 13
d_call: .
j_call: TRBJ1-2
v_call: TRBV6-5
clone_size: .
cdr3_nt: TGTGCCAGCAGTTACGACTACTACTATGGCTACACCTTC
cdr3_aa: CASSYDYYYGYTF